Below, 20 T cell receptor beta chains from the same sample are listed, as sequenced in a study of T cell repertoires in cytomegalovirus infection (dated by TCRdb to the late 2010s). Sequenced on an Illumina HiSeq 1500. TCRdb reworked the public reads: Q25 trimming with fastp, MiXCR clone assembly, productive beta chains retained. CDR3 protein duplicates are merged, each entry listing the most common genes and DNA. The sample profile shows 680,000 or so distinct CDR3 sequences; roughly a third of them were found once. Together, the top ten hold roughly 2.8% of the sample. Sample: PBMCs. The receptor set was obtained from a human donor in good health (CMV status not recorded). Some clones in this sample may be carry-over from other donors' samples.

This clonotype was counted a few times. V and J are TRBV4-1 and TRBJ2-1, with TRBD2 matching over 8 bases. This CDR3 has 16 amino acids. Germline CDR1 MGHRA, CDR2 YSYEKL. Losses at the gene ends were 0 bases for V and 4 bases for J; bases not matched to a gene: 5. The CDR3 DNA reads TGCGCCAGCAGCCAAGATCTGTCGGGAGGGTACAATGAGCAGTTCTTC. Encoded protein: CASSQDLSGGYNEQFF.

This clonotype was found a few times. The chain employs TRBV18 and TRBJ2-7; the D is unclear. Trimming took 6 bases from V and 7 from J, leaving 19 bases between them. Per the germline V gene, CDR1 is KGHSH and CDR2 is LQKENI. The CDR3 contains 14 residues. The CDR3 region is CASSGPNGLGEQYF. CDR3 nucleotides: TGTGCCAGCTCCGGTCCCAACGGCCTAGGGGAGCAGTACTTC.

This clonotype was found once. The chain links TRBV6-6 to TRBJ2-5; weak D call: TRBD1 (6 bases). In germline, CDR1 is MNHNY, CDR2 SVGAGI (reference sequence). V was trimmed by 4 bases and J by 1 base, leaving 13 bases between them. The CDR3 runs to 15 residues. In DNA, the CDR3 is TGTGCCAGCAGTTTTACAGGGTTCCCCCAAGAGACCCAGTACTTC. It encodes CASSFTGFPQETQYF.

As for this clonotype: A read error may account for a junction end that differs from germline. The chain recombines TRBV7-2 with TRBJ1-1; weak D call: TRBD1 (5 bases). The CDR3 has 18 amino acids. CDR1 is SGHTA and CDR2 is FQGNSA in the germline V gene. CDR3 DNA sequence: TGTGCAGGCAGCCCCCAGATTGGGGTCCTGCCAGGGACCACTGAGGCTTTCTTT. Amino acid sequence: CAGSPQIGVLPGTTEAFF. Combining the CDR3 with reference TRBV7-2 and TRBJ1-1 gives the whole variable domain GAGVSQSPSNKVTEKGKDVELRCDPISGHTALYWYRQSLGQGLEFLIYFQGNSAPDKSGLPSDRFSAERTGGSVSTLTIQRTQQEDSAVYLCAGSPQIGVLPGTTEAFFGQGTRLTVV.

This clonotype was seen just once. This chain joins TRBV6-4 and TRBJ2-2, with D perhaps TRBD1 (6 bases). The CDR3 is 14 amino acids. CDR1 and CDR2 (germline): MRHNA, SNTAGT. V was trimmed by 6 bases and J by 0 bases, leaving 8 bases between them. The CDR3 loop is CASRGHSNTGELFF. The CDR3 nucleotides read TGTGCCAGCAGGGGACACTCGAACACCGGGGAGCTGTTTTTT.

The chain couples TRBV6-5 to TRBJ2-5; a weak D match, TRBD1 (6 bases). The CDR3 sequence is 15 residues long. Trimming stripped 2 bases from V and 5 bases from J, with 15 bases between. Per germline, CDR1 MNHEY and CDR2 SVGAGI. CDR3 amino acids: CASSYRGFNEETQYF. DNA for the CDR3: TGTGCCAGCAGTTACAGGGGGTTTAACGAGGAGACCCAGTACTTC.

This clonotype was seen a few times. The J gene is TRBJ2-3, the V gene TRBV2; TRBD2 agrees at 14 bases. Germline trimming cut 8 bases from V and 5 bases from J; bases unmatched to any gene: 6. Germline CDR1 reads SNHLY; CDR2 reads FYNNEI. The CDR3 is 15 residues long. The CDR3 protein is CASGRLAGGGDTQYF. The CDR3 DNA sequence: TGTGCCAGCGGTCGACTAGCGGGAGGGGGAGATACGCAGTATTTT.

This clonotype was seen repeatedly, ten times or more. The gene calls are TRBV7-8 and TRBJ2-6; perhaps TRBD2 as D (5 bases). CDR3 length equals 16 residues. Germline V gives CDR1 SGHVS, CDR2 FQNEAQ. V gave up 1 base and J gave up 3 bases, with 10 bases separating them. CDR3 region: CASSLGTGSGANVLTF. In DNA form, the CDR3 reads TGTGCCAGCAGCTTAGGAACGGGGAGTGGGGCCAACGTCCTGACTTTC.

The chain links TRBV7-9 to TRBJ2-1; D assignment may be TRBD1 or TRBD2 (6 bases each). This CDR3 contains 14 residues. Germline V CDR1 and CDR2: SEHNR, FQNEAQ (reference sequence). Trimming left V 5 bases short and J 2 bases short, with 10 bases between. The CDR3 spells CASSGGPPYNEQFF. CDR3 nucleotide sequence: TGTGCCAGCAGCGGGGGGCCCCCCTACAATGAGCAGTTCTTC.

This clonotype was found a few times. This chain joins TRBV27 and TRBJ2-2; 11 nucleotides align to TRBD2. CDR1 and CDR2 (germline): MNHEY, SMNVEV (reference sequence). This CDR3 has 20 residues. With 6 bases clipped from V and 1 base from J, the junction kept 16 bases outside the gene matches. The CDR3 region has the DNA TGTGCCAGCAGCTTTCCAAAGGAAGGACTAGCGGGCTTGAACACCGGGGAGCTGTTTTTT. It is translated as CASSFPKEGLAGLNTGELFF.

This clonotype was counted only a few times. The J gene is TRBJ2-7, the V gene TRBV7-6; 11 bases align to TRBD1. Germline values: CDR1 SGHVS, CDR2 FNYEAQ. The CDR3 length is 14 residues. Losses at the gene ends were 5 bases for V and 5 bases for J; bases not matched to a gene: 5. CDR3 bases: TGTGCCAGCAGCCAACGGACAGGGGGCCACGAGCAGTACTTC. Protein: CASSQRTGGHEQYF.

The chain links TRBV24-1 to TRBJ2-3; D remains unclear. V was pared by 1 base and J by 5 bases, with 3 bases between. CDR3 size: 12 residues. The germline gives CDR1 KGHDR, CDR2 SFDVKD. CDR3 in amino acids: CATSDLKDTQYF. The CDR3 DNA reads as TGTGCCACCAGTGATTTAAAAGATACGCAGTATTTT.

This clonotype showed up many times. This sequence joins TRBV7-2 and TRBJ1-3; D uncertain. The V gene's germline CDR1 is SGHTA and CDR2 FQGNSA. Trimming shortened V by 7 bases and J by 1 base, and 14 bases separated the two germline ends. The CDR3 spans 15 residues. The CDR3 here is CASKRSGLSGNTIYF. CDR3 DNA sequence: TGTGCCAGCAAACGGTCCGGGCTATCTGGAAACACCATATATTTT.

The chain employs TRBV28 and TRBJ1-2; tentatively, D is TRBD1 (5 bases). The CDR3 length is 17 residues. With 1 base removed from V and 0 bases from J, the gap between germline ends came to 15 bases. Germline V gene lookup returns CDR1 MDHEN and CDR2 SYDVKM. The DNA for the CDR3 is TGTGCCAGCAGTTTATCCGCCCAGGGTTGGGCTAACTATGGCTACACCTTC. It yields the protein CASSLSAQGWANYGYTF.

This chain links TRBV28 with TRBJ1-4, with D maybe TRBD1 (5 bases). Germline V gene sequence: CDR1 MDHEN, CDR2 SYDVKM. CDR3 length equals 15 residues. V lost 8 bases and J 8 bases, leaving 21 bases between the germline ends. The chain's CDR3 is CASRLGGTSVEKLFF. DNA for the CDR3: TGTGCCAGCCGGTTGGGGGGGACTTCCGTCGAAAAACTGTTTTTT.

The CDR3 region has the DNA TGCAGTGTCCCGGGACTAGCGGGAGTATACAATGAGCAGTTCTTC. Translation gives CSVPGLAGVYNEQFF. J is TRBJ2-1 and V is TRBV20-1; 14 positions match TRBD2. Germline-derived CDR1 and CDR2 are DFQATT and SNEGSKA (reference sequence). V was clipped by 7 bases and J by 4 bases; unmatched bases: 6. This CDR3 comprises 15 residues.

The rearrangement links TRBV28 to TRBJ1-2, with D possibly matching TRBD1 (6 bases). Germline assignment: CDR1 MDHEN and CDR2 SYDVKM. The CDR3 sequence is 12 residues long. The germline V and J ends were trimmed by 8 bases and 7 bases, with 14 bases remaining between them. The CDR3 reads CASADRPGGYTF. The CDR3 DNA sequence: TGTGCCAGCGCCGACAGGCCCGGTGGCTACACCTTC.

This clonotype appeared a few times. This chain uses TRBV19 with TRBJ1-2; 7 bases are a match to TRBD1. Germline CDR1 and CDR2: LNHDA and SQIVND (reference sequence). V shed 4 bases, J shed 6 bases, and the junction held 5 bases outside the gene matches. The CDR3 consists of 13 residues. The CDR3 bases are TGTGCCAGTAGTAATTTCGGACAGGATGGCTACACCTTC. This encodes CASSNFGQDGYTF.

The V call is TRBV27, the J call TRBJ1-1; no definite D call. Trimming took off 3 bases at V and 1 base at J, with 9 bases between the two ends. The CDR3 is 14 residues long. Looked up from germline, CDR1 is MNHEY and CDR2 is SMNVEV (reference sequence). CDR3: CASSFWAENTEAFF. DNA of the CDR3: TGTGCCAGCAGTTTTTGGGCAGAGAACACTGAAGCTTTCTTT.

The CDR3 DNA reads as TGCGCCAGCAGGCACGAACCCGGGACTAAAGAGACCCAGTACTTC. It translates to CASRHEPGTKETQYF. The gene calls are TRBV5-1 and TRBJ2-5; TRBD2 aligns across 7 bases. The V gene's germline CDR1 is SGHRS and CDR2 YFSETQ. V lost 5 bases, J lost 3 bases, and 10 bases stayed unmatched. The CDR3 extends over 15 amino acids.